These T cell receptor beta chains were read from a single sample in a study of identical twins. One entry per CDR3 protein, called by TCRdb with MiXCR from the 5' RACE reads. The table records more than 400,000 distinct CDR3 sequences, 13% to 15% of them present only once. This same sample was also taken into another study, of yellow fever vaccine responses in identical twins.

Sample: CD4+ T cells sorted from blood. The origin of the receptors is a woman younger than 30 in good health. The CDR3 runs from the conserved cysteine through the conserved F or W. A D gene is named only where the DNA matches it firmly.

d_gene	len	v_gene	j_gene	CDR3aa
TRBD2	21	TRBV20-1	TRBJ2-4	CSASYRYIGRLAPVAKDIQYF
NA	14	TRBV12-3/TRBV12-4	TRBJ1-5	CASSLGGAAQPQHF
NA	12	TRBV25-1	TRBJ2-1	CASRGGPGEQFF
TRBD1	15	TRBV20-1	TRBJ2-1	CSAREQGALYNEQFF
TRBD2	18	TRBV27	TRBJ2-3	CASSFAAGGLPRTDTQYF
NA	16	TRBV20-1	TRBJ2-1	CSARDGGSPIMNEQFF
NA	14	TRBV20-1	TRBJ2-1	CSAIEGLAKGEQFF
TRBD1	14	TRBV20-1	TRBJ2-7	CSASGTGGFYEQYF
TRBD1	14	TRBV6-1	TRBJ1-5	CAIDRTGGGQPQHF
NA	14	TRBV7-9	TRBJ1-5	CASSALGGGQPQHF
NA	12	TRBV3-1	TRBJ1-5	CARSSLNQPQHF
NA	13	TRBV6-2/TRBV6-3	TRBJ2-1	CASKASKLNEQFF
TRBD1	16	TRBV5-6	TRBJ2-2	CASSLAQGANTGELFF
TRBD2	17	TRBV12-3/TRBV12-4	TRBJ2-1	CASSPTRKGLAFNEQFF
NA	15	TRBV5-1	TRBJ2-1	CASSLRGAQNNEQFF
NA	15	TRBV1	TRBJ2-2	CTSRYRGRNTGELFF